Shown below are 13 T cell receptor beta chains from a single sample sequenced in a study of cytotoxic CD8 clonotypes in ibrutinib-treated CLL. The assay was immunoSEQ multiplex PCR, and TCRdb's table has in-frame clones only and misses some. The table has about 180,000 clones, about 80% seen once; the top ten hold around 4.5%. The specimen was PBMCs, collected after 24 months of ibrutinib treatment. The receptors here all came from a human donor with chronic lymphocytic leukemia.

The CDR3 spells CASSVGPGDGTGELFF. The CDR3 nucleotides read TGTGCCAGCAGTGTGGGGCCGGGAGATGGCACCGGGGAGCTGTTTTTT. The chain is built from TRBV6-1 and TRBJ2-2; weak D call: TRBD2 (6 bases). The CDR3 spans 16 residues. Germline V lookup: CDR1 MNHNS, CDR2 SASEGT. Trimming pared 4 bases from V and 4 bases from J, leaving 16 bases between.

The CDR3 reads CASSYDRGRTNEKLFF. CDR3 sequence (DNA): TGTGCCAGCAGTTACGACAGGGGAAGGACTAATGAAAAACTGTTTTTT. The J gene is TRBJ1-4, the V gene TRBV6-5, with 8 bases that match TRBD1. There are 16 residues in the CDR3. The V and J ends lost 2 bases and 2 bases, in that order; junction bases with no gene match: 4. Germline values: CDR1 MNHEY, CDR2 SVGAGI.

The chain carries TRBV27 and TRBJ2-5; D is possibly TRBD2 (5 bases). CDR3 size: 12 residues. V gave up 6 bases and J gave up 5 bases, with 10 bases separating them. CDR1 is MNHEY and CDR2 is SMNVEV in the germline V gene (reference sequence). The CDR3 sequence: CASSHPGETQYF. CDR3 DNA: TGTGCCAGCAGCCACCCGGGGGAGACCCAGTACTTC.

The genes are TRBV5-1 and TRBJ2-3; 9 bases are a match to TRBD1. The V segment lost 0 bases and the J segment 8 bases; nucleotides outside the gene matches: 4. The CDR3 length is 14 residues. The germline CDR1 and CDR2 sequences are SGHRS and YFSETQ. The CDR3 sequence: CASSLDRGRGTQYF. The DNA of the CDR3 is TGCGCCAGCAGCTTGGACAGGGGGCGAGGTACGCAGTATTTT.

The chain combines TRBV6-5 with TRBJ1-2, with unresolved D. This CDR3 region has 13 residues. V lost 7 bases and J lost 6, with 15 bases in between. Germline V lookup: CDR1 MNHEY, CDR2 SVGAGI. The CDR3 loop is CASTEGWRNGYTF. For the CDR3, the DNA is TGTGCCAGCACTGAAGGATGGAGGAATGGCTACACCTTC.

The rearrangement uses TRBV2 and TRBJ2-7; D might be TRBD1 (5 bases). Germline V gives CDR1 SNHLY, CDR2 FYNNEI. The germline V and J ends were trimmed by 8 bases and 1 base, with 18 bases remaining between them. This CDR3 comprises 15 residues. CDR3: CASARRWQGSYEQYF. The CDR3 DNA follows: TGTGCCAGCGCCCGACGGTGGCAGGGATCCTACGAGCAGTACTTC.

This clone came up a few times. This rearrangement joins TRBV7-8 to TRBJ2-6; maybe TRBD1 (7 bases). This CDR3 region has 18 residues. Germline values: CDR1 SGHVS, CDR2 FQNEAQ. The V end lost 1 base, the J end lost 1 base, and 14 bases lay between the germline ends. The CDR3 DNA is TGTGCCAGCAGCTTAGGCGGCAGGGGGAGGTCTGGGGCCAACGTCCTGACTTTC. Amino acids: CASSLGGRGRSGANVLTF.

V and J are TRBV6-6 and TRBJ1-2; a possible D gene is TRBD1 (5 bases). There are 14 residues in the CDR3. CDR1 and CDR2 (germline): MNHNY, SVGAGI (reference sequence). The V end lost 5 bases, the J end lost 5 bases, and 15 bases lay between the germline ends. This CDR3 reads CASSTNSGGYGYTF. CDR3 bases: TGTGCCAGCAGTACCAACTCGGGGGGGTATGGCTACACCTTC.

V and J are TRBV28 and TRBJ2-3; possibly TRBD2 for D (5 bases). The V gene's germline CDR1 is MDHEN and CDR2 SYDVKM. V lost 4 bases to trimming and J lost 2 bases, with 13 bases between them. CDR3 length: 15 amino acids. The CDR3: CASSSGKGYTDTQYF. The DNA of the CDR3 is TGTGCCAGCAGTTCCGGGAAGGGCTACACAGATACGCAGTATTTT.

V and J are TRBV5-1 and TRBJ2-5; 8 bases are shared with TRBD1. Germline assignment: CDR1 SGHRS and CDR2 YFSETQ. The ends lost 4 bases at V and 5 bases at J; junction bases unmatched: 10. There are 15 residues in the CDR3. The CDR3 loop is CASSLQGAQVETQYF. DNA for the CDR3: TGCGCCAGCAGCCTTCAGGGGGCTCAGGTGGAGACCCAGTACTTC. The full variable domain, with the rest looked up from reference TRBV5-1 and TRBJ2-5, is KAGVTQTPRYLIKTRGQQVTLSCSPISGHRSVSWYQQTPGQGLQFLFEYFSETQRNKGNFPGRFSGRQFSNSRSEMNVSTLELGDSALYLCASSLQGAQVETQYFGPGTRLLVL.

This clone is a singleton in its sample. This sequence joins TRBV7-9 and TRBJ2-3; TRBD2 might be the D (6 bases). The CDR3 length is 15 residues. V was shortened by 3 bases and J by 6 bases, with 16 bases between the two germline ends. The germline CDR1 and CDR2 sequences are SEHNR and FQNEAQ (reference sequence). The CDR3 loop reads CASSLGDGRGDTQYF. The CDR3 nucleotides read TGTGCCAGCAGCTTGGGTGACGGGAGAGGTGATACGCAGTATTTT.

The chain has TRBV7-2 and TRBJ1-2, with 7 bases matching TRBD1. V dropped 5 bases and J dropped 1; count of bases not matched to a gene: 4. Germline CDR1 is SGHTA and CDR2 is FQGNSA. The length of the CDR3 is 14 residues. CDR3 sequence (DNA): TGTGCCAGCAGCCCTACAGGGGTTAACTATGGCTACACCTTC. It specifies CASSPTGVNYGYTF.

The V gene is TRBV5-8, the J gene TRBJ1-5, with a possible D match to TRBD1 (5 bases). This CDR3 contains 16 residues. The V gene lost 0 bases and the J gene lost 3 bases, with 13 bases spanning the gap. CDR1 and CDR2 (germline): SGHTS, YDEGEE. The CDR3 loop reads CASSLARGGFNQPQHF. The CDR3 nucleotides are TGTGCCAGCAGCTTGGCCCGGGGGGGGTTCAATCAGCCCCAGCATTTT.